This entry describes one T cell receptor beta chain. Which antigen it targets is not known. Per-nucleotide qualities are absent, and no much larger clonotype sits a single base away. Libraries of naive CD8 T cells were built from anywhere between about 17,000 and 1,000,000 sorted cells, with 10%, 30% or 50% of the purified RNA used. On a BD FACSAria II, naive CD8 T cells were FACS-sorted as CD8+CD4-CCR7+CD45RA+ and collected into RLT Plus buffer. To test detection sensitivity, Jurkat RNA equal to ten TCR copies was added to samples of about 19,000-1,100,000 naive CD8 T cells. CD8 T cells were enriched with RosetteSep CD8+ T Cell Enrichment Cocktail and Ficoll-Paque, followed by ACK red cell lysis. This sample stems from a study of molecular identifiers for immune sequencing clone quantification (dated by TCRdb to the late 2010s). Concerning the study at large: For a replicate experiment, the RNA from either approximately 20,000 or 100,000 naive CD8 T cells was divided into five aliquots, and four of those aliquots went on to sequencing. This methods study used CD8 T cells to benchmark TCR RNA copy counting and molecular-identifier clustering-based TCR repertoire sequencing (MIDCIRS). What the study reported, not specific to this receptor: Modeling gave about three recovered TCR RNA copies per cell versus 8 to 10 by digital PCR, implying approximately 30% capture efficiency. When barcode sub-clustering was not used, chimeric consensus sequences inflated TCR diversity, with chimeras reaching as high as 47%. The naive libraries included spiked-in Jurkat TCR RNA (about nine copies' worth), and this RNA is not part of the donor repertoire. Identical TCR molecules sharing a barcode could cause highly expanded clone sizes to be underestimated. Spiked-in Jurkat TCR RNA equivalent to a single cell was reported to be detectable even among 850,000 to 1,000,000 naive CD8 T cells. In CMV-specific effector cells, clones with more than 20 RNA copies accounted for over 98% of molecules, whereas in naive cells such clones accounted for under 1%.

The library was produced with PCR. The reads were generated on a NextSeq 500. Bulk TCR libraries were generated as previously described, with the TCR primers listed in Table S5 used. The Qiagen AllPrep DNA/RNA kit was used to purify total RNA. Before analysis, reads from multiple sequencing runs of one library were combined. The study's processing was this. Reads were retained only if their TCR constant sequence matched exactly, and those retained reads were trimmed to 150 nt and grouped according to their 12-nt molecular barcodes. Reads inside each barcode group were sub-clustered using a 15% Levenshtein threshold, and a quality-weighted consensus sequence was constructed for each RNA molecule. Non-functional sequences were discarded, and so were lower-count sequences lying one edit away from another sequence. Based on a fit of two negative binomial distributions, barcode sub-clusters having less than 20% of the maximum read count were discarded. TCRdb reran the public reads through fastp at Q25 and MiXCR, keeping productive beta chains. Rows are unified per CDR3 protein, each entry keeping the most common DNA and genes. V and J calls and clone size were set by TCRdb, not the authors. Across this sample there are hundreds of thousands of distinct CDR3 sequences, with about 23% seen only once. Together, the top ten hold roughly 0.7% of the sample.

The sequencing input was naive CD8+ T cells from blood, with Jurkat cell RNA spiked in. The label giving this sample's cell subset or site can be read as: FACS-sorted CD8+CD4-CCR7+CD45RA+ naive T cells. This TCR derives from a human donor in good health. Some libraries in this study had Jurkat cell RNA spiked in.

The CDR3 corresponds to CASSHGASVRKTDTQYF. In nucleotides, the sequence is TGTGCCAGCAGCCATGGGGCTAGCGTTAGGAAGACAGATACGCAGTATTTT. The sequence links TRBV7-9 to TRBJ2-3; a tentative D call is TRBD2 (6 bases match). According to the germline V gene (reference sequence), CDR1 reads SEHNR and CDR2 reads FQNEAQ. CDR3 length: 17 amino acids, cysteine to phenylalanine. The read is trimmed to its CDR3 DNA, 51 bases read in frame from base 1. V drops 5 bases and J drops 3 bases, leaving 21 bases in between.